This TCR beta chain derives from a study of shared clonotypes between healthy human individuals. Study-level points and caveats: How much donors shared clonotypes was expected to be affected by sequencing depth.

It was into CD45RA+ naive and CD45RA-negative memory subsets that the CD4+ cells were split. With regard to this clone: Its matching antigen is unknown.

From germline, CDR1 is SGHVS and CDR2 FNYEAQ. The V end lost 7 bases, the J end lost 1 base, and 7 bases lay between the germline ends. This CDR3 has 13 amino acids. An even split of each subset's genomic DNA across several immunoSEQ plates was performed. Using immunoSEQ multiplex PCR, the repertoire was profiled, and TCRdb retains in-frame clones only, with some absent. The sample holds approximately 2.1 million clones, 80% to 95% seen once. The TCR was taken from a man between 18 and 29 years old in good health. Some clones in this sample may be carry-over from other donors' samples. Sequenced sample: naive CD4+ T cells from PBMCs. Indicated subset: CD45RA+ positively selected. The chain employs TRBV7-6 and TRBJ2-2, with no clear D. In nucleotides, the CDR3 is TGTGCCAGCACCAGGAAGAACACCGGGGAGCTGTTTTTT. Protein: CASTRKNTGELFF.